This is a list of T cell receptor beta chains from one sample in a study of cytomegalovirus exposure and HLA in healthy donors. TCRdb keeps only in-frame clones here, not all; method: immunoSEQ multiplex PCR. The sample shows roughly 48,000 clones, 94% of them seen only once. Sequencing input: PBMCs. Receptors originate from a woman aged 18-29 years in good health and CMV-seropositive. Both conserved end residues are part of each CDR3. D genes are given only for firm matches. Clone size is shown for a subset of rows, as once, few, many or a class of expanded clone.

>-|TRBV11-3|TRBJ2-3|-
TGTGCCAGCAGCTTAGATCTGGTGATGGCGGGAGATACGCAGTATTTT
CASSLDLVMAGDTQYF
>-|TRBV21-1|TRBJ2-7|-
TGTGCCAGCAGCCTCACAACCTACGAGCAGTACTTC
CASSLTTYEQYF
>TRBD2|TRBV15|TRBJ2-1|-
TGTGCCACCAGCAGAGACCCGGGACTAGCGGGTAACAATGAGCAGTTCTTC
CATSRDPGLAGNNEQFF
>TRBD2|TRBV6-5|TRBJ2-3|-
TGTGCCAGCAGGCCGCTGGCGGGAGGAGCAGATACGCAGTATTTT
CASRPLAGGADTQYF
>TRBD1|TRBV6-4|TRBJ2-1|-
TGTGCCAGCAGTAGTTACAGGGGCCGGAATGAGCAGTTCTTC
CASSSYRGRNEQFF
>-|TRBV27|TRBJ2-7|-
TGTGCCAGCAGTTTGTACACCGTTGACTCGAAGGGGGAGCAGTACTTC
CASSLYTVDSKGEQYF
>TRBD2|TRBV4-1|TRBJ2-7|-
TGCGCCAGCAGCCAGACTAGCGGGAGTTGGTACGAGCAGTACTTC
CASSQTSGSWYEQYF
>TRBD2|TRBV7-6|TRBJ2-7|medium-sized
TGTGCCAGCAGCCGTGCCCTAGCGGGAGAGTCCTACGAGCAGTACTTC
CASSRALAGESYEQYF
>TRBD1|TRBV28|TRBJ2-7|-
TGTGCCAGCAGTTTAGCCCGGACAGGGGTCGAGCAGTACTTC
CASSLARTGVEQYF
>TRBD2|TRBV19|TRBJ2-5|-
TGTGCCAGTAGTTCCGGGACTAGCGGACAAGAGACCCAGTACTTC
CASSSGTSGQETQYF
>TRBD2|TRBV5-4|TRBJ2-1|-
TGTGCCAGCAGCCCCGGGACTAGCGGGAACACGAGAGGGGGTGAGCAGTTCTTC
CASSPGTSGNTRGGEQFF
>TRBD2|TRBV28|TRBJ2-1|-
TGTGCCAGCAGCCCCAGCGGGAGGGCCTACAATGAGCAGTTCTTC
CASSPSGRAYNEQFF
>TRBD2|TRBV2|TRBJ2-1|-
TGTGCCAGCAGACGGCGGCTGGTACTAGCGGAATACAATGAGCAGTTCTTC
CASRRRLVLAEYNEQFF
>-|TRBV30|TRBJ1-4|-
TGTGCCTGGAGTGGTGGGGGGGGAAAACTGTTTTTT
CAWSGGGGKLFF
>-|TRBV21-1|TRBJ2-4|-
TGTGCCAACTGGGACAGGGATGGACCCAAAAACATTCAGTACTTC
CANWDRDGPKNIQYF
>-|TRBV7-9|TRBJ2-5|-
TGTGCCAGCAGCTTGGTTGGTCGGGAGGAGACCCAGTACTTC
CASSLVGREETQYF
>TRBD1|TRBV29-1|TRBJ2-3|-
TGCAGCGTACCTGGGACAGGAGTGCAGTATTTT
CSVPGTGVQYF
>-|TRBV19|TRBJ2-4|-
TGTGCCAGTAGTATACCCCGGGACTTCGAAGCCAAAAACATTCAGTACTTC
CASSIPRDFEAKNIQYF
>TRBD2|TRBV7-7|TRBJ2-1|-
TGTGCTAGCAGCCCGCCCGGGACTAGCGTAAATGAGCAGTTCTTC
CASSPPGTSVNEQFF
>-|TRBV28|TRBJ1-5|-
TGTGCCAGCAGGGCCCTCCGGGGGGTAGGCAATCAGCCCCAGCATTTT
CASRALRGVGNQPQHF
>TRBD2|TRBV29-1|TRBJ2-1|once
TGCAGCGTTGTGGGGGGGAGCGGGGATTGGGATGAGCAGTTCTTC
CSVVGGSGDWDEQFF
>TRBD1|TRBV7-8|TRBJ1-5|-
TGTGCCAGCAGCTTAATCGTCAGGGGGGTCGGTGATAGCAATCAGCCCCAGCATTTT
CASSLIVRGVGDSNQPQHF
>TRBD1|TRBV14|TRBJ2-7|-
TGTGCCAGCAGCCCGCTCGACAGGGTTTTCTACGAGCAGTACTTC
CASSPLDRVFYEQYF
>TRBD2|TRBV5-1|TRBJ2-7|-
TGCGCCAGCAGCTTGGCGGGAGGGGTGTACGAGCAGTACTTC
CASSLAGGVYEQYF
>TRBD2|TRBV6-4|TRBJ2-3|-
TGTGCCAGCAGTGACAGCGGGAGGGCCACAGATACGCAGTATTTT
CASSDSGRATDTQYF
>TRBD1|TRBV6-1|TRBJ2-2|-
TGTGCCAGCAGTACAGGGGGAGCCGGGGAGCTGTTTTTT
CASSTGGAGELFF
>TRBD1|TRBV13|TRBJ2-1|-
TGTGCCAGCAGCTTAGGCCCACTACTGACAGGGGGGCCAGCCTACAATGAGCAGTTCTTC
CASSLGPLLTGGPAYNEQFF
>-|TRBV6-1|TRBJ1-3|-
TGTGCCAGCGCCCGAACAGGGTCGGACACCATATATTTT
CASARTGSDTIYF
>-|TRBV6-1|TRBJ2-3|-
TGTGCCAGCAGTGAACGAGTGGCCGGGGGGCGTCCCCCAGATACGCAGTATTTT
CASSERVAGGRPPDTQYF
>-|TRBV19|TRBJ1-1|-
TGTGCCAGTAGTATAGGCGGAGGGCCGAACACTGAAGCTTTCTTT
CASSIGGGPNTEAFF
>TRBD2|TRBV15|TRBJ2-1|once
TGTGCCACCAGCAGAGACCCTACTAGCGGGAATGAGCAGTTCTTC
CATSRDPTSGNEQFF
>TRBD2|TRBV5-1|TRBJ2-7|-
TGCGCCAGCAGCTTAATCGGGACTAGCGGGGGCCCTTACGAGCAGTACTTC
CASSLIGTSGGPYEQYF
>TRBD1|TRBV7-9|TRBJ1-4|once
TGTGCCAGCAGAAGCGACAGGGTCCCAACTAATGAAAAACTGTTTTTT
CASRSDRVPTNEKLFF
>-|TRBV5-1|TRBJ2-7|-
TGCGCCAGCAGCGATTATCGCGGGAACTCCTACGAGCAGTACTTC
CASSDYRGNSYEQYF
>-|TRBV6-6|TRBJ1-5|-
TGTGCCAGCAGCTCCTCCCGCAATCAGCCCCAGCATTTT
CASSSSRNQPQHF
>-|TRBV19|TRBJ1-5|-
TGTGCCAGTATATTACGGGGTAGCAATCAGCCCCAGCATTTT
CASILRGSNQPQHF